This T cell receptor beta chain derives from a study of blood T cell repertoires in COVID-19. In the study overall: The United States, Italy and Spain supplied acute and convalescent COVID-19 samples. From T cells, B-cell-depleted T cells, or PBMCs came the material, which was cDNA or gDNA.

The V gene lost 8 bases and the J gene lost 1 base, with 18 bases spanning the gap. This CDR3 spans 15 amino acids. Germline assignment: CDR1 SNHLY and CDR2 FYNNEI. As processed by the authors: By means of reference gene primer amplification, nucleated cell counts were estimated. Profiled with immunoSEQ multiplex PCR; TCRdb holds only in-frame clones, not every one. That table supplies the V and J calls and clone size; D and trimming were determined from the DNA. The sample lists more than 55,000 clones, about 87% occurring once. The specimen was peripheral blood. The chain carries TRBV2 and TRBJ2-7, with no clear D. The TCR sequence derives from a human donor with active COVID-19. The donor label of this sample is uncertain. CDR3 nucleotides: TGTGCCAGCCATGTGAGGATAGGCGATTCCTACGAGCAGTACTTC. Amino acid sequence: CASHVRIGDSYEQYF.